This TCR beta chain comes out of a study of shared clonotypes between healthy human individuals. CDR3 size: 14 residues. The germline CDR1 and CDR2 sequences are MNHEY and SVGAGI. V was pared by 2 bases and J by 8 bases, with 13 bases between. Terminally differentiated effector memory CD45RA+ cells were excluded by CCR7 positive selection of CD45RO-negative cells. This table comes from immunoSEQ multiplex PCR, and its TCRdb copy is limited to in-frame clones, with some not included. Of 1.5 million to 2.5 million clones in the sample, approximately 95% are singletons; the top ten hold 0.95% to 1.5%. The specimen was naive CD8+ T cells sorted from blood. The source of this sequence is a man younger than 30 in good health. The chain uses TRBV6-5 and TRBJ2-1; no firm D call. The CDR3 spells CASSYIANQDEQFF. In nucleotides, the CDR3 is TGTGCCAGCAGTTACATCGCCAACCAGGATGAGCAGTTCTTC.